This T cell receptor beta chain was identified in a study of vaccination effects on CD4 cells after COVID-19. Antigen-specific CD4+ T cells were first expanded with viral peptide pools by the ViraFEST assay and only then sequenced. Cultured cells yielded isolated CD4+ T cells after approximately nine days. Prior SARS-CoV-2 infection was absent in the vaccine recipients, as shown by negative nucleocapsid antibodies. PBMC were cultured at fewer than 2.5 million per well with 9.5 to 10 IU/ml IL-2 and approximately 10 ug/ml peptides. Study-level findings and limits: In the late period after vaccination, infection- and vaccine-induced clones contracted markedly. Just 1 of 255 vaccine-induced clones in healthy recipients was cross-reactive.

Regarding this clone: Its antigen remains unknown.

The V end lost 7 bases, the J end lost 0 bases, and 14 bases lay between the germline ends. The germline gives CDR1 KGHDR, CDR2 SFDVKD. The CDR3 has 15 residues. Here immunoSEQ multiplex PCR was the method, and the copy in TCRdb shows in-frame clones only, minus some. Counted here are about 21,000 clones, over 60% occurring once; the ten biggest clones make up 26%. This TCR was recovered from a human donor who received a COVID-19 vaccine. The sample was CD4+ T cells from PBMCs cultured with HCoV-NL63 spike peptides, taken before COVID-19 vaccination. The V and J genes are TRBV24-1 and TRBJ1-1, with D possibly being TRBD1 (6 bases). For the CDR3, the DNA is TGTGCCACCAGCGGGCCCGGGACATTGAACACTGAAGCTTTCTTT. This translates into CATSGPGTLNTEAFF.